These 7 T cell receptor beta chains originate from one sample sequenced in a study of T-cell reconstitution after alpha-beta-depleted transplantation in children. As it was prepared, the TCRbeta library received unique molecular identifiers. TCRdb independently ran MiXCR on the PCR reads; one entry per CDR3 protein. In the table there are about 130,000 distinct CDR3 sequences, about 9.6% of which are singletons. The sequencing used PBMCs, mostly from graft donor cells, collected 180 days after TCRalphabeta/CD19-depleted stem cell transplant. These receptors were collected from a girl under three years old who had a stem cell transplant for combined immunodeficiency, so the T cells may come from the graft donor.

The rearrangement uses TRBV20-1 and TRBJ2-3; 10 positions agree with TRBD1. CDR1 and CDR2 (germline): DFQATT, SNEGSKA (reference sequence). CDR3 length equals 15 residues. Trimming removed 5 bases from V and 2 bases from J; junction bases left unmatched: 7. CDR3 protein: CSAGMGQGSTDTQYF. DNA for the CDR3: TGCAGTGCTGGAATGGGACAGGGGTCCACAGATACGCAGTATTTT.

The chain has TRBV6-1 and TRBJ2-7; TRBD2 matches 12 bases. Germline trimming cut 6 bases from V and 4 bases from J; bases unmatched to any gene: 4. CDR1 MNHNS and CDR2 SASEGT come from the germline V gene. There are 14 residues in the CDR3. The CDR3 sequence: CASSPTSGRYEQYF. CDR3 DNA sequence: TGTGCCAGCAGCCCGACTAGCGGGAGATACGAGCAGTACTTC.

This clonotype was detected many times. V gene TRBV5-4 combines with J gene TRBJ2-2; TRBD1 aligns across 8 bases. V lost 3 bases to trimming and J lost 1 base; unmatched junction nucleotides: 5. The CDR3 has 16 amino acids. Germline CDR1 is SGHNT and CDR2 is YYREEE (reference sequence). In DNA, the CDR3 is TGTGCCAGCAGCTACCCCGGACAGGGGAACACCGGGGAGCTGTTTTTT. Residues: CASSYPGQGNTGELFF.

A few counts support this clonotype. This chain links TRBV12-3 or TRBV12-4 with TRBJ1-1; D is undetermined. The germline V and J ends were trimmed by 1 base and 4 bases, with 7 bases remaining between them. The CDR3 is made up of 13 amino acids. Here the CDR3 reads CASSLGGSTEAFF. The CDR3 bases are TGTGCCAGCAGTTTAGGCGGTAGCACTGAAGCTTTCTTT.

This clonotype was recorded a few times. J is TRBJ1-4 and V is TRBV5-1; a possible D gene is TRBD1 (5 bases). Looked up from germline, CDR1 is SGHRS and CDR2 is YFSETQ. The length of the CDR3 is 17 residues. The germline V and J ends were trimmed by 1 base and 0 bases, with 13 bases remaining between them. DNA for the CDR3: TGCGCCAGCAGCTTGACAGTCCAAGGGGCAACTAATGAAAAACTGTTTTTT. This translates into CASSLTVQGATNEKLFF.

This rearrangement joins TRBV7-8 to TRBJ2-7; TRBD1 agrees at 9 bases. V was pared by 7 bases and J by 1 base, with 5 bases of the junction left unmatched. Germline CDR1 reads SGHVS; CDR2 reads FQNEAQ. This CDR3 has 14 residues. CDR3 sequence reads: CASTGTGSSYEQYF. The CDR3 nucleotides read TGTGCCAGCACCGGGACAGGGTCTTCCTACGAGCAGTACTTC.

This clonotype was observed a few times. The chain recombines TRBV12-3 or TRBV12-4 with TRBJ2-7; 7 bases align to TRBD1. This CDR3 is built from 14 residues. V was pared by 6 bases and J by 0 bases, with 5 bases of the junction left unmatched. DNA of the CDR3: TGTGCCAGCAGGGCAACAGGGGACTCCTACGAGCAGTACTTC. Translation: CASRATGDSYEQYF.